This T cell receptor beta chain was retrieved from a study of cytomegalovirus exposure and HLA in healthy donors. Study-level findings and limits: TCR beta sequences reportedly predicted most subjects' HLA-A and HLA-B alleles accurately. In a later analysis, V- and J-gene trimming of beta chains associated with a DCLRE1C missense variant, replicated independently. Investigators reported 150 to 200 TCR beta chains as tied to cytomegalovirus. Donors were assumed by presence/absence analyses to have roughly uniform sequencing depth.

PCR was performed using 60 Vbeta and 13 Jbeta primers. Sequencing used immunoSEQ multiplex PCR; TCRdb keeps in-frame clones, though not all of them. The sample consists of fewer than 200,000 clones, about 72% of them appearing once. With 0 bases clipped from V and 5 bases from J, the junction kept 11 bases outside the gene matches. Germline V gene lookup returns CDR1 KGHSH and CDR2 LQKENI. The length of the CDR3 is 17 residues. A single count supports this clone. As yet, its antigen is unknown. Input material: PBMCs. This clonotype was sampled from a girl aged 10-17 years in good health and CMV-seronegative. V is TRBV18 and J is TRBJ2-7; the match to TRBD1 covers 9 bases. CDR3 sequence: CASSPPGPGQGSDEQYF. In DNA form, the CDR3 reads TGTGCCAGCTCACCACCGGGTCCGGGACAGGGTTCGGACGAGCAGTACTTC. Full variable domain (remainder filled in from reference TRBV18 and TRBJ2-7): NAGVMQNPRHLVRRRGQEARLRCSPMKGHSHVYWYRQLPEEGLKFMVYLQKENIIDESGMPKERFSAEFPKEGPSILRIQQVVRGDSAAYFCASSPPGPGQGSDEQYFGPGTRLTVT.